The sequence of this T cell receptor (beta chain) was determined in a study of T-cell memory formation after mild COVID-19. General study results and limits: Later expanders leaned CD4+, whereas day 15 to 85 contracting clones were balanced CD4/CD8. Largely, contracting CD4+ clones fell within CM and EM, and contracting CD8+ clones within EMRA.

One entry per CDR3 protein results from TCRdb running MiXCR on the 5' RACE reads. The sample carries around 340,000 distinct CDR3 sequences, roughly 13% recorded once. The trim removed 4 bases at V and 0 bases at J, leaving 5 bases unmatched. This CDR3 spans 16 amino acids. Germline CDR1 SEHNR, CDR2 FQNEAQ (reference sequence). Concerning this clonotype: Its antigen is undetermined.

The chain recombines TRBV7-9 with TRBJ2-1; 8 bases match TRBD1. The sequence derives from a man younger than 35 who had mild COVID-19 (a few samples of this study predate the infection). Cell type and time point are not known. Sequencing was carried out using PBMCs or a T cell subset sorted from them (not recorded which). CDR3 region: CASSSFGTGSYNEQFF. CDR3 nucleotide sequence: TGTGCCAGCAGCTCATTCGGGACAGGCTCCTACAATGAGCAGTTCTTC.